A single sample is the source of the 2 T cell receptor beta chains below, sequenced in a study of cytomegalovirus exposure and HLA in healthy donors. The PCR ran on 60 Vbeta and 13 Jbeta primers. Libraries were prepared by immunoSEQ multiplex PCR; TCRdb keeps only in-frame clonotypes and omits some of them. The data contain over 95,000 clones, roughly 67% of them singletons. Sequencing was carried out using PBMCs. These receptors were collected from a man between 18 and 35 years old in good health and CMV-seropositive.

This chain joins TRBV5-4 and TRBJ2-3; possibly TRBD2 for D (6 bases). The CDR3 has 15 amino acids. Per germline, CDR1 SGHNT and CDR2 YYREEE (reference sequence). Trimming removed 6 bases from V and 2 bases from J, with 16 bases in between. The CDR3: CASKILGGYTDTQYF. Written as DNA, the CDR3 is TGTGCCAGCAAAATTCTCGGAGGGTACACAGATACGCAGTATTTT.

This clone is medium-sized (0.01 to 0.1%) by share. V and J are TRBV29-1 and TRBJ1-5, with D unresolved. The CDR3 length is 13 residues. Trimming stripped 4 bases from V and 6 bases from J, with 13 bases between. Germline CDR1 SQVTM, CDR2 ANQGSEA. The CDR3 spells CSVVLGYGQPQHF. Written as DNA, the CDR3 is TGCAGCGTTGTTTTGGGCTATGGTCAGCCCCAGCATTTT.